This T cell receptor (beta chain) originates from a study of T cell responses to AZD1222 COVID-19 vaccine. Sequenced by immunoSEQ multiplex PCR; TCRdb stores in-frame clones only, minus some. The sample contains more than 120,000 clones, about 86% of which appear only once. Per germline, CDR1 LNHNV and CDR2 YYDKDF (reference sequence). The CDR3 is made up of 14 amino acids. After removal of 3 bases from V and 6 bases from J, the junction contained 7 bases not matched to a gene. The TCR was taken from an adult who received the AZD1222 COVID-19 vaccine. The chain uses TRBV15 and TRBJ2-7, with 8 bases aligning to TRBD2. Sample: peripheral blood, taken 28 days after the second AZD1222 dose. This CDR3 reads CATSSGSGGREQYF. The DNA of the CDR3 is TGTGCCACCAGCAGTGGGAGCGGGGGACGCGAGCAGTACTTC.